This record covers a single TCR beta chain. This sample was taken from a study of blood T cell repertoires in COVID-19. The overall study: COVID-19 samples collected from the United States, Italy and Spain covered acute and convalescent phases.

Clinical histories supplied by participants themselves formed the basis of cohort assignment. Original data processing: Amplification of reference gene primers provided the estimated nucleated cell counts. The repertoire was sequenced with immunoSEQ multiplex PCR; TCRdb's copy has only in-frame clones and lacks some. That table gives V, J and clone size, and the DNA gave D and trimming. The sample lists 170,000 or so clones; just over 85% were seen once. Trimming shortened V by 5 bases and J by 3 bases, and 13 bases separated the two germline ends. This CDR3 has 13 residues. Per germline, CDR1 GTSNPN and CDR2 SVGIG (reference sequence).

The TCR sequence derives from a woman aged 18-30 years who had recovered from COVID-19. Sequencing was done on a sample of PBMCs or T cells enriched from blood (not recorded which). The chain recombines TRBV30 with TRBJ1-2, with a tentative D call TRBD1 (6 bases). This chain's CDR3 is CAWGQGSDYGYTF. The CDR3 bases are TGTGCCTGGGGGCAGGGGAGTGACTATGGCTACACCTTC.